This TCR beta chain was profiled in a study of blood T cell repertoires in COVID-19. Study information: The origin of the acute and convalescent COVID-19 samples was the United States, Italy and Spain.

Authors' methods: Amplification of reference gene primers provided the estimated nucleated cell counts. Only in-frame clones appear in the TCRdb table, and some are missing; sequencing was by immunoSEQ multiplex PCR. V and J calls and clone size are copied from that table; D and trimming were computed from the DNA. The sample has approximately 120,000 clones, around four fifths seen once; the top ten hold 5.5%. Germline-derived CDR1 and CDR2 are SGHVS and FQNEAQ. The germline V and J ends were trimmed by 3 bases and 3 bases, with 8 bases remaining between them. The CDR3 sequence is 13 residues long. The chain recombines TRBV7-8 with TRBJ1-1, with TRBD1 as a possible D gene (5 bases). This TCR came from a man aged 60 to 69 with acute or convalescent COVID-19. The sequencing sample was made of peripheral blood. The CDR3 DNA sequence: TGTGCCAGCAGCTTGAGACAGCACACTGAAGCTTTCTTT. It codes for CASSLRQHTEAFF.